The 22 T cell receptor beta chains listed next were all sequenced from one sample in a study of cytomegalovirus exposure and HLA in healthy donors. The study ran its PCR with 60 Vbeta and 13 Jbeta primers. The repertoire was sequenced with immunoSEQ multiplex PCR; TCRdb's copy has only in-frame clones and lacks some. The sample contains 150,000 or so clones, 70% to 85% of which appear only once. The sample taken for sequencing was PBMCs. These receptors were obtained from a man in his thirties or forties in good health and CMV-seropositive.

The V and J genes are TRBV7-9 and TRBJ2-3; D may be TRBD2 (5 bases). Germline CDR1 and CDR2: SEHNR and FQNEAQ (reference sequence). V lost 3 bases, J lost 4 bases, and 8 bases lay in between. The CDR3 length is 13 residues. The CDR3 sequence is CASSFVAPDTQYF. The CDR3 nucleotides are TGTGCCAGCAGCTTTGTAGCGCCAGATACGCAGTATTTT.

Only one count was recorded for this clone. V and J are TRBV7-3 and TRBJ2-2; D remains ambiguous. V lost 5 bases and J lost 0, with 4 bases in between. This CDR3 has 13 residues. Germline V gives CDR1 SGHTA, CDR2 FQGTGA. The CDR3 loop is CASSVTNTGELFF. CDR3 DNA sequence: TGTGCCAGCAGCGTTACGAACACCGGGGAGCTGTTTTTT.

The V call is TRBV6-1, the J call TRBJ1-2; TRBD1 matches 9 bases. The germline V gene encodes CDR1 MNHNS and CDR2 SASEGT. The CDR3 consists of 12 residues. The V gene end was trimmed by 6 bases and the J gene end by 9 bases; junction bases not matched to a gene: 5. The CDR3 sequence is CASREDRGSYTF. The CDR3 nucleotides read TGTGCCAGCAGAGAGGACAGGGGTAGCTACACCTTC.

The genes are TRBV7-3 and TRBJ2-1; 9 nucleotides align to TRBD2. With V trimmed by 5 bases and J by 9 bases, 11 bases remained unmatched. The CDR3 loop spans 15 amino acids. Per the germline V gene, CDR1 is SGHTA and CDR2 is FQGTGA. DNA for the CDR3: TGTGCCAGCAGCCCCGCGGGAGGGCCAGTTCGTGAGCAGTTCTTC. It specifies CASSPAGGPVREQFF.

The CDR3 nucleotides read TGTGCCAGCAGCTTGGTACGGAGTAGCGGGGAGACCCAGTACTTC. Translation gives CASSLVRSSGETQYF. The V call is TRBV5-6, the J call TRBJ2-5; TRBD2 matches 7 bases. Germline-derived CDR1 and CDR2 are SGHDT and YYEEEE. Unmatched junction bases numbered 7, after V lost 0 bases and J lost 5 bases. The CDR3 is 15 residues long.

This sequence joins TRBV5-4 and TRBJ1-2; TRBD1 is a possible D gene (5 bases). V dropped 0 bases and J dropped 8 bases, with 17 bases sitting between them. Germline lookup yields CDR1 SGHNT and CDR2 YYREEE (reference sequence). The CDR3 length is 15 residues. Here the CDR3 DNA reads TGTGCCAGCAGCTTGGGGGGCGTCCCGCCCGGGGGCTACACCTTC. Amino acids: CASSLGGVPPGGYTF.

The chain is built from TRBV23-1 and TRBJ2-6; 8 nucleotides line up with TRBD1. TRBV23-1 is given ORF status, its function remaining uncertain. V was pared by 2 bases and J by 4 bases, with 22 bases of the junction left unmatched. This CDR3 is built from 22 residues. CDR3: CASSQKEVPGQGVSGGANVLTF. The CDR3 DNA follows: TGCGCCAGCAGTCAAAAAGAGGTTCCAGGACAGGGAGTTTCGGGCGGGGCCAACGTCCTGACTTTC.

The chain is built from TRBV6-1 and TRBJ2-6; 9 positions match TRBD1. Germline loops: CDR1 MNHNS, CDR2 SASEGT. This CDR3 has 18 amino acids. J lost 2 bases, V lost 2 bases, and 7 bases had no gene match. The CDR3 reads CASSERGTGWAGANVLTF. The DNA of the CDR3 is TGTGCCAGCAGTGAAAGGGGGACAGGGTGGGCTGGGGCCAACGTCCTGACTTTC.

Here the CDR3 reads CASSFSVNYGYTF. The CDR3 DNA reads as TGTGCCAGCAGCTTTTCAGTTAACTATGGCTACACCTTC. The chain links TRBV11-3 to TRBJ1-2, with unresolved D. Trimming stripped 3 bases from V and 1 base from J, with 6 bases between. Per the germline V gene, CDR1 is SGHNT and CDR2 is YENEEA. The CDR3 is made up of 13 amino acids.

The chain employs TRBV27 and TRBJ2-7; D call uncertain. Germline CDR1 and CDR2: MNHEY and SMNVEV (reference sequence). Trimming removed 5 bases at V and 6 bases at J, with 17 bases between. The CDR3 extends over 14 amino acids. CDR3 protein: CASSRPGADAEQYF. The CDR3 DNA is TGTGCCAGCAGTCGCCCAGGTGCCGACGCCGAGCAGTACTTC.

The chain joins TRBV11-3 to TRBJ2-7; D not resolved. Trimming left V 3 bases short and J 1 base short, with 7 bases between. Germline V CDR1 and CDR2: SGHNT, YENEEA. This CDR3 has 13 residues. The DNA for the CDR3 is TGTGCCAGCAGCTTGGCATCTTCCTACGAGCAGTACTTC. It encodes CASSLASSYEQYF.

This clone was detected once. This chain links TRBV19 with TRBJ2-2; D gene ambiguous. The V gene's germline CDR1 is LNHDA and CDR2 SQIVND (reference sequence). Trimming pared 5 bases from V and 1 base from J, leaving 8 bases between. This CDR3 is built from 14 residues. CDR3 nucleotide sequence: TGTGCCAGTAGTGATCCAGGGAACACCGGGGAGCTGTTTTTT. Encoded protein: CASSDPGNTGELFF.

The V call is TRBV11-3, the J call TRBJ2-7; TRBD2 matches 9 bases. Looked up from germline, CDR1 is SGHNT and CDR2 is YENEEA. V lost 5 bases, J lost 3 bases, and 11 bases stayed unmatched. The CDR3 spans 16 residues. In nucleotides, the CDR3 is TGTGCCAGCAGCCTAGGGGCGGGAGGGCGCCACTACGAGCAGTACTTC. Translated, it gives CASSLGAGGRHYEQYF.

This clone was detected only once. V and J are TRBV7-3 and TRBJ2-6; D ambiguous. The V gene's germline CDR1 is SGHTA and CDR2 FQGTGA. The V end was cut by 4 bases, the J end by 3 bases, with 10 bases between. CDR3 size: 15 residues. The CDR3 nucleotides read TGTGCCAGCAGCTCCCCCGGGTTTGGGGCCAACGTCCTGACTTTC. Amino acids: CASSSPGFGANVLTF.

The rearrangement joins TRBV6-5 to TRBJ2-1; 7 nucleotides align to TRBD2. CDR1 and CDR2 (germline): MNHEY, SVGAGI. The CDR3 length is 15 residues. V shed 6 bases, J shed 8 bases, and the junction held 13 bases outside the gene matches. The CDR3 nucleotides read TGTGCCAGCAGCCCCAGGGAGGGATTGTTTGATGAGCAGTTCTTC. Protein sequence: CASSPREGLFDEQFF.

Written as DNA, the CDR3 is TGTGCCAGTAGTCCAACCACAGGGGGCGCGGGGTATGGCTACACCTTC. Protein product: CASSPTTGGAGYGYTF. This sequence joins TRBV19 and TRBJ1-2, with TRBD1 matching over 9 bases. Trimming removed 5 bases from V and 5 bases from J; junction bases left unmatched: 12. CDR1 LNHDA and CDR2 SQIVND come from the germline V gene (reference sequence). This CDR3 has 16 amino acids.

A single count supports this clone. The chain joins TRBV19 to TRBJ1-1, with 7 bases matching TRBD1. CDR3 length: 13 residues. The germline V gene encodes CDR1 LNHDA and CDR2 SQIVND (reference sequence). Trimming removed 2 bases from V and 5 bases from J; junction bases left unmatched: 2. CDR3 sequence (DNA): TGTGCCAGTAGTATAAGGGGGCAAACTGAAGCTTTCTTT. Its protein product is CASSIRGQTEAFF.

The rearrangement uses TRBV6-5 and TRBJ2-5; 7 bases align to TRBD2. V dropped 0 bases and J dropped 11; count of bases not matched to a gene: 12. The CDR3 length is 15 residues. Germline-derived CDR1 and CDR2 are MNHEY and SVGAGI. CDR3 in amino acids: CASSYSTGGKGEQYF. CDR3 bases: TGTGCCAGCAGTTACTCGACGGGAGGCAAAGGGGAGCAGTACTTC.

Comments on this clone: One end of the junction does not line up with germline, which may come from a read error. The chain has TRBV7-7 and TRBJ1-1, with TRBD1 matching 8 bases. The germline V gene has CDR1 SSHAT and CDR2 FNYEAQ (reference sequence). The CDR3 has 13 amino acids. The CDR3 is CASSQDRGAEAFF. The CDR3 nucleotides are TGTGCTAGCAGCCAAGACAGGGGCGCTGAAGCTTTCTTT.

This clone has just a few counts. This chain connects TRBV7-8 to TRBJ2-7, with 7 positions matching TRBD2. The CDR3 contains 14 residues. Germline lookup yields CDR1 SGHVS and CDR2 FQNEAQ. The V and J ends lost 5 bases and 1 base, in that order; junction bases with no gene match: 5. The CDR3 sequence is CASSVSSGSYEQYF. CDR3 coding DNA: TGTGCCAGCAGCGTCTCTAGCGGTTCCTACGAGCAGTACTTC.

This chain connects TRBV18 to TRBJ2-5; 9 bases map to TRBD2. The CDR3 has 15 amino acids. Germline CDR1 KGHSH, CDR2 LQKENI. V lost 3 bases and J lost 3; bases outside the gene matches: 5. CDR3 sequence reads: CASSPSSGNKETQYF. The CDR3 bases are TGTGCCAGCTCACCTTCTAGCGGGAACAAAGAGACCCAGTACTTC. Full variable domain (remainder filled in from reference TRBV18 and TRBJ2-5): NAGVMQNPRHLVRRRGQEARLRCSPMKGHSHVYWYRQLPEEGLKFMVYLQKENIIDESGMPKERFSAEFPKEGPSILRIQQVVRGDSAAYFCASSPSSGNKETQYFGPGTRLLVL.

The chain uses TRBV5-5 and TRBJ2-3, with 7 bases that match TRBD2. The germline V gene encodes CDR1 SGHKS and CDR2 YYEKEE (reference sequence). The trim removed 4 bases at V and 4 bases at J, leaving 9 bases unmatched. The CDR3 totals 15 residues. CDR3: CASSPVPGGADTQYF. The CDR3 nucleotides are TGTGCCAGCAGCCCCGTGCCGGGAGGTGCAGATACGCAGTATTTT.